What follows are 20 T cell receptor beta chains derived from one specimen sequenced in a study of T-cell reconstitution after alpha-beta-depleted transplantation in children. Library preparation (for TCRbeta) was performed with unique molecular identifiers. MiXCR, run by TCRdb on the PCR reads, gives a single entry per CDR3 protein. The sample has some 200,000 distinct CDR3 sequences; about 9.6% are singletons. The specimen comprised PBMCs from the stem cell graft donor, sampled from the stem cell graft. These TCRs come from a human donor who donated a stem cell graft to a child with SCID.

This clonotype was seen at least ten times. The chain carries TRBV6-5 and TRBJ2-1; TRBD2 aligns across 14 bases. The germline V gene encodes CDR1 MNHEY and CDR2 SVGAGI. This CDR3 comprises 16 residues. Unmatched junction bases numbered 8, after V lost 3 bases and J lost 10 bases. CDR3 in amino acids: CASSYLSGLAGEEQFF. CDR3 nucleotides: TGTGCCAGCAGTTATCTATCGGGACTAGCGGGGGAGGAGCAGTTCTTC.

This clonotype was detected many times. The chain links TRBV12-3 or TRBV12-4 to TRBJ2-1; no definite D call. Trimming took 1 base from V and 5 from J, leaving 9 bases between them. The CDR3 is 14 residues long. The CDR3 DNA follows: TGTGCCAGCAGTTTAGGTATGGGTGACAATGAGCAGTTCTTC. Its protein is CASSLGMGDNEQFF.

This clonotype showed up many times. This chain uses TRBV10-3 with TRBJ1-1; D is uncertain. Germline V CDR1 and CDR2: ENHRY, SYGVKD. CDR3 length: 12 amino acids. The V end lost 10 bases, the J end lost 5 bases, and 14 bases lay between the germline ends. Written as DNA, the CDR3 is TGTGCCAGCCGCTCTGGGGAGACTGAAGCTTTCTTT. This codes for CASRSGETEAFF.

V is TRBV7-8 and J is TRBJ1-5; TRBD1 aligns across 7 bases. This CDR3 has 18 amino acids. V dropped 3 bases and J dropped 3; count of bases not matched to a gene: 14. The germline gives CDR1 SGHVS, CDR2 FQNEAQ. CDR3 sequence: CASSFSLIGGLANQPQHF. The CDR3 DNA sequence: TGTGCCAGCAGCTTCTCCCTAATAGGGGGCTTGGCCAATCAGCCCCAGCATTTT.

The chain uses TRBV5-4 and TRBJ1-2; TRBD1 aligns across 7 bases. Unmatched junction bases numbered 12, after V lost 2 bases and J lost 8 bases. Germline V gene data show CDR1 as SGHNT and CDR2 as YYREEE (reference sequence). The CDR3 runs 15 residues. The CDR3 region has the DNA TGTGCCAGCAGCTTTGTCAGCCAGGGGGTCGGCGGCTACACCTTC. Its protein is CASSFVSQGVGGYTF.

This clonotype was seen many times. The V gene is TRBV20-1, the J gene TRBJ1-2; D is undetermined. The CDR3 covers 14 residues. The V and J ends lost 4 bases and 2 bases respectively, with 14 bases between them. Germline-derived CDR1 and CDR2 are DFQATT and SNEGSKA (reference sequence). The CDR3 DNA is TGCAGTGCTAAGACTGCCCCCCCAAACTATGGCTACACCTTC. Its protein is CSAKTAPPNYGYTF.

There are many counts of this clonotype. This chain links TRBV6-5 with TRBJ2-1, with TRBD2 as a possible D gene (6 bases). This CDR3 is 14 amino acids long. Trimming removed 5 bases from V and 3 bases from J, with 11 bases in between. Germline V gene sequence: CDR1 MNHEY, CDR2 SVGAGI. The CDR3 sequence: CASSRPGLYNEQFF. The CDR3 DNA reads as TGTGCCAGCAGTCGACCGGGACTCTACAATGAGCAGTTCTTC.

Details on this clonotype: At one end, the junction sequence differs from germline, possibly due to a read error. The chain has TRBV20-1 and TRBJ1-1; maybe TRBD1 (5 bases). Germline V gene data show CDR1 as DFQATT and CDR2 as SNEGSKA (reference sequence). This CDR3 is built from 12 residues. This CDR3 reads CSAKDIRAEASF. Written as DNA, the CDR3 is TGCAGTGCTAAGGACATAAGAGCTGAAGCTTCTTTT.

The chain is built from TRBV7-6 and TRBJ2-3; 9 bases are a match to TRBD1. The V segment lost 0 bases and the J segment 4 bases; nucleotides outside the gene matches: 5. The CDR3 sequence is 16 residues long. Germline CDR1 and CDR2: SGHVS and FNYEAQ. Here the CDR3 reads CASSLAGTGIADTQYF. The DNA for the CDR3 is TGTGCCAGCAGCTTAGCGGGGACAGGGATCGCAGATACGCAGTATTTT. The variable domain in full, completed from reference TRBV7-6 and TRBJ2-3, reads GAGVSQSPRYKVTKRGQDVALRCDPISGHVSLYWYRQALGQGPEFLTYFNYEAQQDKSGLPNDRFSAERPEGSISTLTIQRTEQRDSAMYRCASSLAGTGIADTQYFGPGTRLTVL.

In its sample, this clonotype was seen many times. V usage is TRBV5-1 and J usage is TRBJ2-2; D perhaps matches TRBD2 (6 bases). This CDR3 comprises 14 residues. Germline V lookup: CDR1 SGHRS, CDR2 YFSETQ. The V gene lost 4 bases and the J gene lost 7 bases, with 14 bases spanning the gap. The CDR3 region has the DNA TGCGCCAGCAGCAAGGACTACCTTGGCGGGGAGCTGTTTTTT. This codes for CASSKDYLGGELFF.

The chain recombines TRBV5-1 with TRBJ2-3, with 8 bases aligning to TRBD2. Germline CDR1 is SGHRS and CDR2 is YFSETQ. The CDR3 consists of 12 residues. Unmatched junction bases numbered 5, after V lost 3 bases and J lost 11 bases. The CDR3 loop is CASSYSGEGQYF. The CDR3 DNA reads TGCGCCAGCAGCTATAGCGGGGAGGGGCAGTATTTT.

This clonotype occurred many times. The chain employs TRBV7-9 and TRBJ2-7, with no clear D. V shed 1 base and J shed 6 bases, with 4 bases lying between them. CDR1 is SEHNR, CDR2 FQNEAQ, per germline (reference sequence). This CDR3 has 11 residues. CDR3 bases: TGTGCCAGCAGCTTAGGCGCCGAGCAGTACTTC. Protein product: CASSLGAEQYF.

This clonotype came up a few times. This chain joins TRBV7-9 and TRBJ2-2; 7 bases are shared with TRBD2. CDR1 and CDR2 from the germline V gene are SEHNR and FQNEAQ (reference sequence). The CDR3 has 16 amino acids. The junction had 9 bases not matched to a gene; V was cut back by 4 bases and J by 4 bases. CDR3 nucleotides: TGTGCCAGCAGCTCGGGTCCGGGACTACCCACCGGGGAGCTGTTTTTT. Translation: CASSSGPGLPTGELFF.

This clonotype occurred many times. The chain employs TRBV25-1 and TRBJ2-5, with D maybe TRBD1 (6 bases). The CDR3 is 15 amino acids. Germline CDR1 MGHDK, CDR2 SYGVNS. Trimming pared 3 bases from V and 0 bases from J, leaving 11 bases between. This CDR3 is CASSEGASYQETQYF. The CDR3 DNA reads as TGTGCCAGCAGTGAGGGGGCCTCTTACCAAGAGACCCAGTACTTC.

In its sample, this clonotype was seen many times. The gene calls are TRBV15 and TRBJ2-7, with TRBD1 matching over 7 bases. V dropped 1 base and J dropped 6; count of bases not matched to a gene: 6. This CDR3 region has 14 residues. CDR1 is LNHNV and CDR2 is YYDKDF in the germline V gene (reference sequence). The CDR3 here is CATSRGGTVLEQYF. CDR3 DNA: TGTGCCACCAGCAGAGGGGGGACAGTTCTCGAGCAGTACTTC.

The chain joins TRBV2 to TRBJ2-5, with 12 bases lining up with TRBD1. Trimming cost V 5 bases and J 4 bases; bases outside gene matches: 5. Per the germline V gene, CDR1 is SNHLY and CDR2 is FYNNEI. The CDR3 length is 15 residues. Here the CDR3 reads CASSPGTGGGETQYF. The CDR3 coding sequence is TGTGCCAGCAGTCCTGGGACAGGGGGCGGAGAGACCCAGTACTTC.

This clonotype was counted ten times or more. The chain links TRBV20-1 to TRBJ2-3; D may be TRBD2 (5 bases). V lost 4 bases to trimming and J lost 0 bases, with 11 bases between them. The CDR3 runs to 14 residues. Germline lookup yields CDR1 DFQATT and CDR2 SNEGSKA (reference sequence). CDR3 bases: TGCAGTGCTAAAGTCAGGACTAGCACAGATACGCAGTATTTT. Protein product: CSAKVRTSTDTQYF.

This clonotype was found many times. CDR3 sequence reads: CSARIGGTGTLQFF. The CDR3 nucleotides read TGCAGTGCTAGAATTGGGGGGACGGGAACTCTACAGTTCTTC. This chain joins TRBV20-1 and TRBJ2-1; D might be TRBD2 (6 bases). Trimming pared 2 bases from V and 13 bases from J, leaving 21 bases between. CDR1 is DFQATT and CDR2 is SNEGSKA in the germline V gene (reference sequence). The CDR3 is made up of 14 amino acids.

This clonotype came up many times. The rearrangement joins TRBV7-2 to TRBJ2-7; 9 bases line up with TRBD2. CDR3 size: 15 residues. In germline, CDR1 is SGHTA, CDR2 FQGNSA. V was pared by 1 base and J by 3 bases, with 4 bases of the junction left unmatched. CDR3 region: CASSLGGSGGYEQYF. The CDR3 bases are TGTGCCAGCAGCTTAGGAGGTAGCGGGGGCTACGAGCAGTACTTC.

Notes on this clonotype: With a much larger clone just one base away, this may be a read error. The chain uses TRBV7-6 and TRBJ2-5; TRBD1 matches at 7 bases. CDR1 is SGHVS and CDR2 is FNYEAQ in the germline V gene. This CDR3 has 15 amino acids. The CDR3 reads CAGSPRQGVWETQYF. For the CDR3, the DNA is TGTGCCGGCAGTCCGCGACAGGGTGTGTGGGAGACCCAGTACTTC.